What follows is one TCR beta chain and its context. As yet, its antigen is unknown. Controls comprised healthy donors matched for age and sex. Germline V gives CDR1 LGHDT, CDR2 YNNKEL (reference sequence). V lost 1 base and J 8 bases, leaving 14 bases between the germline ends. The CDR3 length is 14 residues. The sample comes from a study of CD8 T cells in Susac syndrome. General study findings and limits: The study's TCR sequencing and HLA analysis drew on a certain number of individuals. That number was acknowledged as relatively small.

cDNA came from 0.5 to 1 ug RNA primed by random hexamers. Across 54 Vbeta and 13 Jbeta, TCR beta CDR3 was amplified with immunoSEQ multiplex PCR. MiXCR, run by TCRdb on the immunoSEQ multiplex PCR reads, gives a single entry per CDR3 protein. Found here are 130,000 to 150,000 distinct CDR3 sequences, approximately 94% of them singletons; the top ten hold 0.07% to 0.1%. This sequence joins TRBV3-1 and TRBJ1-2; D may be TRBD1 (5 bases). This clonotype originated in a human donor in good health. What was sequenced was CD4+ T cells from PBMCs. The CDR3 spells CASSQGSGDGGYTF. The CDR3 DNA sequence: TGTGCCAGCAGCCAAGGGTCTGGGGACGGAGGCTACACCTTC.